This passage covers 26 T cell receptor beta chains from one sample sequenced in a study of metastatic and nonmetastatic thyroid tumors. Nobody among the patients had been given any treatment before thyroid surgery. TCRdb recomputed clones from the PCR reads via MiXCR. The sample lists 75,000 to 95,000 clones; over 9.5% were seen once. Sequencing was carried out using blood. Source of these receptors: a female donor with papillary thyroid cancer or a benign thyroid nodule (not recorded which). Some clones in this sample may be carry-over from other donors' samples.

Many counts were recorded for this clone. This chain connects TRBV28 to TRBJ1-1; no clear D gene. This CDR3 is built from 14 residues. Germline CDR1 is MDHEN and CDR2 is SYDVKM. Trimming removed 7 bases at V and 6 bases at J, with 18 bases between. The DNA for the CDR3 is TGTGCCAGCAAAATCTCTGGGTTTCATCCTGAAGCTTTCTTT. It translates to CASKISGFHPEAFF.

With respect to this clone: This may arise from a read error, as a much more abundant clone is one base away. The rearrangement joins TRBV5-1 to TRBJ2-7; no definite D call. The V gene lost 0 bases and the J gene lost 8 bases, with 6 bases spanning the gap. Germline CDR1 reads SGHRS; CDR2 reads YFSETQ. This CDR3 region has 11 residues. This CDR3 reads CASSLGVQQYF. Here the CDR3 DNA reads TGCGCCAGCAGCTTGGGAGTACAGCAGTACTTC.

This clone appeared many times. The rearrangement uses TRBV4-3 and TRBJ2-7; 10 bases map to TRBD2. The CDR3 runs to 15 residues. The germline gives CDR1 LGHNA, CDR2 YSLEER. The J segment lost 6 bases and the V segment lost 0 bases, leaving 5 bases of the junction unmatched. The CDR3, as DNA: TGCGCCAGCAGCCAAGATTATCGACTAGCGGGCGAGCAGTACTTC. It yields the protein CASSQDYRLAGEQYF.

This clone was observed many times. The CDR3 protein is CASSAYRGDTQYF. DNA for the CDR3: TGTGCCAGCAGTGCATACCGGGGCGATACGCAGTATTTT. The chain employs TRBV6-1 and TRBJ2-3, with D perhaps given as TRBD1 or TRBD2 (5 bases each). From germline, CDR1 is MNHNS and CDR2 SASEGT. The CDR3 loop spans 13 amino acids. V was shortened by 4 bases and J by 6 bases, with 11 bases between the two germline ends.

This clone has a handful of counts. A read error may be the cause here, since a much bigger clone is one base away. The chain uses TRBV9 and TRBJ2-2; 8 bases agree with TRBD2. The CDR3 is made up of 16 amino acids. Germline-derived CDR1 and CDR2 are SGDLS and YYNGEE. This CDR3 is CANSVDGRANTGELFF. Here the CDR3 DNA reads TGTGCCAACAGCGTAGACGGGAGGGCCAACACCGGGGAGCTGTTTTTT.

The rearrangement uses TRBV19 and TRBJ2-6, with D unresolved. Trimming took off 3 bases at V and 3 bases at J, with 6 bases between the two ends. Germline lookup yields CDR1 LNHDA and CDR2 SQIVND (reference sequence). The CDR3 contains 14 residues. The CDR3 spells CASSMGGGANVLTF. In DNA, the CDR3 is TGTGCCAGTAGTATGGGCGGTGGGGCCAACGTCCTGACTTTC.

Many counts were recorded for this clone. The V and J genes are TRBV4-3 and TRBJ1-1, with a tentative D call TRBD1 (5 bases). V gave up 0 bases and J gave up 4 bases, with 12 bases separating them. Germline V gene lookup returns CDR1 LGHNA and CDR2 YSLEER. CDR3 length: 15 residues. The CDR3 DNA reads as TGCGCCAGCAGCCAAGATTGGGACGTTGGCACTGAAGCTTTCTTT. Protein sequence: CASSQDWDVGTEAFF.

This clone has ten or more counts. V gene TRBV28 combines with J gene TRBJ1-5, with D maybe TRBD1 (5 bases). Deletions cut 2 bases from V and 1 base from J, with 15 bases between. Germline V gene data show CDR1 as MDHEN and CDR2 as SYDVKM. CDR3 size: 17 residues. This chain's CDR3 is CASSLLGGSKSNQPQHF. The DNA for the CDR3 is TGTGCCAGCAGTTTACTTGGGGGGTCAAAGAGCAATCAGCCCCAGCATTTT.

This clone was seen ten or more times. The chain employs TRBV6-2 or TRBV6-3 and TRBJ2-5; D is ambiguous. This CDR3 has 13 amino acids. Per germline, CDR1 MNHEY and CDR2 SVGEGT. V was shortened by 2 bases and J by 5 bases, with 9 bases between the two germline ends. The CDR3 DNA reads TGTGCCAGCAGTTACGGAGACGGGGAGACCCAGTACTTC. Translation: CASSYGDGETQYF.

In this sample, this clone turned up many times. The J gene is TRBJ2-2, the V gene TRBV6-5, with 7 bases identical to TRBD2. Germline V lookup: CDR1 MNHEY, CDR2 SVGAGI. The V and J ends lost 0 bases and 1 base, in that order; junction bases with no gene match: 2. This CDR3 has 16 amino acids. As DNA, the CDR3 is TGTGCCAGCAGTTACTCCTCGGGAGGGAACACCGGGGAGCTGTTTTTT. Translation gives CASSYSSGGNTGELFF.

Concerning this clone itself: A much larger clone sits a single nucleotide away, making a read error possible. This sequence joins TRBV5-5 and TRBJ2-5; D is possibly TRBD1 (6 bases). The CDR3 has 13 amino acids. Trimming cost V 6 bases and J 2 bases, with 11 bases left between them. Germline assignment: CDR1 SGHKS and CDR2 YYEKEE (reference sequence). The DNA for the CDR3 is TGTGCCAGCATCGGACAGTTTCAAGAGACCCAGTACTTC. Protein product: CASIGQFQETQYF.

There are many counts of this clone. The chain recombines TRBV6-6 with TRBJ1-5; D remains ambiguous. Trimming removed 0 bases from V and 7 bases from J, with 10 bases in between. This CDR3 is built from 14 residues. CDR1 MNHNY and CDR2 SVGAGI come from the germline V gene (reference sequence). CDR3 sequence reads: CASSYSSGDQPQHF. The CDR3 region has the DNA TGTGCCAGCAGTTACTCCTCCGGAGACCAGCCCCAGCATTTT.

This clone came up many times. The V and J genes are TRBV4-3 and TRBJ1-2; TRBD1 matches at 7 bases. CDR3 size: 14 residues. V lost 1 base, J lost 6 bases, and 5 bases stayed unmatched. The germline V gene encodes CDR1 LGHNA and CDR2 YSLEER. This CDR3 is CASSQAGDRDGYTF. Here the CDR3 DNA reads TGCGCCAGCAGCCAAGCCGGTGACAGGGATGGCTACACCTTC.

V gene TRBV20-1 combines with J gene TRBJ2-1; 12 nucleotides agree with TRBD2. The CDR3 contains 16 residues. With 8 bases clipped from V and 4 bases from J, the junction kept 12 bases outside the gene matches. Germline assignment: CDR1 DFQATT and CDR2 SNEGSKA (reference sequence). CDR3 loop: CSSIDTTSGSYNEQFF. In DNA, the CDR3 is TGCAGTTCTATAGATACGACTAGCGGGAGTTACAATGAGCAGTTCTTC.

In its sample, this clone was seen many times. This chain links TRBV6-5 with TRBJ2-2, with a possible D match to TRBD2 (5 bases). CDR1 and CDR2 from the germline V gene are MNHEY and SVGAGI. The V end lost 0 bases, the J end lost 5 bases, and 7 bases lay between the germline ends. This CDR3 comprises 14 residues. CDR3 in amino acids: CASSYSEGTGELFF. For the CDR3, the DNA is TGTGCCAGCAGTTACTCTGAGGGAACCGGGGAGCTGTTTTTT.

As regards this clone: This may stem from a read error, because a much larger clone lies one nucleotide away. The V gene is TRBV29-1, the J gene TRBJ2-7; D is undetermined. CDR3 length: 12 residues. Trimming took off 4 bases at V and 4 bases at J, with 11 bases between the two ends. Germline V gene lookup returns CDR1 SQVTM and CDR2 ANQGSEA. The CDR3 protein is CSVGWWKYEQYF. CDR3 DNA sequence: TGCAGCGTTGGATGGTGGAAGTACGAGCAGTACTTC.

A note on this clone: A much larger clone lies a single base off, so this may be a read error. V gene TRBV7-9 combines with J gene TRBJ2-3; D might be TRBD1 (5 bases). The CDR3 totals 12 residues. Germline-derived CDR1 and CDR2 are SEHNR and FQNEAQ (reference sequence). CDR3 DNA sequence: TGTACCAGCAAGACAGTTACAGATACGCAGTATTTT. Residues: CTSKTVTDTQYF.

This sequence joins TRBV11-1 and TRBJ2-2; D is perhaps TRBD1 (6 bases). Trimming left V 4 bases short and J 5 bases short, with 17 bases between. This CDR3 spans 16 amino acids. Germline V lookup: CDR1 SGHAT, CDR2 FQDESV (reference sequence). The CDR3 is CASSSGGYLRTGELFF. The CDR3 nucleotides read TGTGCCAGCAGCTCTGGGGGCTACCTCAGGACCGGGGAGCTGTTTTTT.

As regards this clone: This may be a read error, as it is one base from a much larger clone. The V gene is TRBV20-1, the J gene TRBJ2-1; 9 nucleotides line up with TRBD1. This CDR3 spans 16 amino acids. Germline lookup yields CDR1 DFQATT and CDR2 SNEGSKA (reference sequence). Trimming cost V 0 bases and J 8 bases; bases outside gene matches: 11. Here the CDR3 reads CSARDWLVQGADEQFF. The CDR3 bases are TGCAGTGCTAGAGATTGGCTGGTACAGGGGGCTGATGAGCAGTTCTTC.

This clone has at least ten counts. V is TRBV7-2 and J is TRBJ1-6, with a possible D match to TRBD1 (5 bases). V was cut by 2 bases and J by 7 bases, with 21 bases left in between. Germline values: CDR1 SGHTA, CDR2 FQGNSA. CDR3 length equals 18 residues. The DNA of the CDR3 is TGTGCCAGCAGCTTATGTTATGGCAGGGAAAGTGGAAATTCACCCCTCCACTTT. Translating gives CASSLCYGRESGNSPLHF.

This clone was observed many times. V gene TRBV15 combines with J gene TRBJ1-2; weak D call: TRBD1 (6 bases). The CDR3 loop spans 15 amino acids. Germline V CDR1 and CDR2: LNHNV, YYDKDF (reference sequence). V shed 0 bases and J shed 4 bases, with 12 bases lying between them. The CDR3 sequence is CATSRDQGRSYGYTF. CDR3 coding DNA: TGTGCCACCAGCAGAGATCAGGGGCGGTCCTATGGCTACACCTTC. Full variable domain (remainder filled in from reference TRBV15 and TRBJ1-2): DAMVIQNPRYQVTQFGKPVTLSCSQTLNHNVMYWYQQKSSQAPKLLFHYYDKDFNNEADTPDNFQSRRPNTSFCFLDIRSPGLGDTAMYLCATSRDQGRSYGYTFGSGTRLTVV.

J is TRBJ2-1 and V is TRBV9; 12 nucleotides align to TRBD2. In germline, CDR1 is SGDLS, CDR2 YYNGEE. The V segment lost 4 bases and the J segment 13 bases; nucleotides outside the gene matches: 15. CDR3 size: 16 residues. The DNA for the CDR3 is TGTGCCAGCAGCCCGGGGACTAGCGGGCAGTACAATTATCAGTTCTTC. This translates into CASSPGTSGQYNYQFF.

In this sample, this clone turned up many times. V is TRBV15 and J is TRBJ2-7; 8 nucleotides align to TRBD1. Germline-derived CDR1 and CDR2 are LNHNV and YYDKDF (reference sequence). The CDR3 sequence is 18 residues long. The V segment lost 0 bases and the J segment 6 bases; nucleotides outside the gene matches: 16. CDR3 in DNA: TGTGCCACCAGCAGAGATATCTCTGGGGCCGACAGGGGCGCCGAGCAGTACTTC. Its translation: CATSRDISGADRGAEQYF.

This clone came up many times. The genes are TRBV30 and TRBJ2-1; D remains ambiguous. The ends were cut back, 2 bases at V and 7 bases at J, with 6 bases in the middle. Germline lookup yields CDR1 GTSNPN and CDR2 SVGIG (reference sequence). CDR3 length: 11 residues. The CDR3 DNA reads TGTGCCTGGAGTAACCGGAATGAGCAGTTCTTC. Protein: CAWSNRNEQFF.

Many counts were recorded for this clone. The chain is built from TRBV7-8 and TRBJ1-2; no reliable D call. V was clipped by 2 bases and J by 4 bases, with 20 bases between them. CDR3 size: 17 residues. Germline V CDR1 and CDR2: SGHVS, FQNEAQ. CDR3 nucleotides: TGTGCCAGCAGCTTATTCCCCAGAGCCGTACTGAGCTATGGCTACACCTTC. This sequence encodes CASSLFPRAVLSYGYTF.

About this clone: This may arise from a read error, as a much more abundant clone is one base away. V usage is TRBV15 and J usage is TRBJ1-1; the match to TRBD1 covers 8 bases. The CDR3 spans 14 residues. Germline trimming cut 3 bases from V and 4 bases from J; bases unmatched to any gene: 4. Germline-derived CDR1 and CDR2 are LNHNV and YYDKDF (reference sequence). The CDR3 DNA sequence: TGTGCCACCAGCAGTGGACAGGGTGGCACTGAAGCTTTCTTT. It translates to CATSSGQGGTEAFF.